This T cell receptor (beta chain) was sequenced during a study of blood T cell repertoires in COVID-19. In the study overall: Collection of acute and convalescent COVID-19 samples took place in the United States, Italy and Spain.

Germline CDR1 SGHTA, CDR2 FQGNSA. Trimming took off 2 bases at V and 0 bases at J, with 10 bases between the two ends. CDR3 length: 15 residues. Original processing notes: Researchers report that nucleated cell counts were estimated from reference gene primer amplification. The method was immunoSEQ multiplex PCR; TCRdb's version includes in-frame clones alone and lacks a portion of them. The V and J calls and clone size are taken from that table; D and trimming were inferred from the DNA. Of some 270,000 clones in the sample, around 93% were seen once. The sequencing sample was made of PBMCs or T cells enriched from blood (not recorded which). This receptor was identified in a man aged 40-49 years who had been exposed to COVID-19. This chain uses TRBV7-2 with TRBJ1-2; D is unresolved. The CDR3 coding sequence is TGTGCCAGCAGCTTATATAGTGGAGCTAACTATGGCTACACCTTC. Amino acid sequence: CASSLYSGANYGYTF.